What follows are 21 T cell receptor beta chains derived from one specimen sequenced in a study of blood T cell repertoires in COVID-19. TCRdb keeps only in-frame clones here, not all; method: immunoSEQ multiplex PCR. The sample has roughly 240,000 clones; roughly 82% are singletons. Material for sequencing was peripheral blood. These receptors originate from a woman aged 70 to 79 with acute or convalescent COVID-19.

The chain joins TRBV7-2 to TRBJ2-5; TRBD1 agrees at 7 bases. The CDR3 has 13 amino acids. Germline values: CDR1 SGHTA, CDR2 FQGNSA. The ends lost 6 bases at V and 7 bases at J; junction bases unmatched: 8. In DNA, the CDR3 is TGTGCCAGCAGTCCTGGGACAGCTGGGACCCAGTACTTC. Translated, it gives CASSPGTAGTQYF. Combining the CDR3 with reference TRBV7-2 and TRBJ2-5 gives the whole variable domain GAGVSQSPSNKVTEKGKDVELRCDPISGHTALYWYRQSLGQGLEFLIYFQGNSAPDKSGLPSDRFSAERTGGSVSTLTIQRTQQEDSAVYLCASSPGTAGTQYFGPGTRLLVL.

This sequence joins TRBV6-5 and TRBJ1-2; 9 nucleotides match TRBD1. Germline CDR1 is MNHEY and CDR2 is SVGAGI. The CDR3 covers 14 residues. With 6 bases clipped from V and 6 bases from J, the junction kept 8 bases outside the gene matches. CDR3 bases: TGTGCCAGCAGACAGTGGACAGGGGCCGATGGCTACACCTTC. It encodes CASRQWTGADGYTF.

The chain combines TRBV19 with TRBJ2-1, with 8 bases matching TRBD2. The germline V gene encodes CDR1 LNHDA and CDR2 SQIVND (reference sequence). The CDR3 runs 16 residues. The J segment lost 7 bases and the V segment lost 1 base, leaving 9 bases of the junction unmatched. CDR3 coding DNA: TGTGCCAGTAGTATAGGATGGGCGGGGGGTCTAAATGAGCAGTTCTTC. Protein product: CASSIGWAGGLNEQFF.

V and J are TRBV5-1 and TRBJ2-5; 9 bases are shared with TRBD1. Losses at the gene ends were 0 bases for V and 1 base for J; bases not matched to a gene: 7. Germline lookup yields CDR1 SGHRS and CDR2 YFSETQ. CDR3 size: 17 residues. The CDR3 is CASSLEPDRGGQETQYF. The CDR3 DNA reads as TGCGCCAGCAGCTTGGAACCGGACAGGGGAGGCCAAGAGACCCAGTACTTC.

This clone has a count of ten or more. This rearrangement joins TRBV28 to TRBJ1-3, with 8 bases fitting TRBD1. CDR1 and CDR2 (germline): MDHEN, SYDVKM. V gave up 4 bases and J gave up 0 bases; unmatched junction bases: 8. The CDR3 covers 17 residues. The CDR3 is CASSSGTGLISGNTIYF. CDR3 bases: TGTGCCAGCAGTTCCGGGACAGGTCTTATCTCTGGAAACACCATATATTTT.

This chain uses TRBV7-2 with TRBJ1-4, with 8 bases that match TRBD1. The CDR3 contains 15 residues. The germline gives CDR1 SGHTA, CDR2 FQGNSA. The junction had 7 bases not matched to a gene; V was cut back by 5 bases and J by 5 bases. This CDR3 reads CASSARQGLNEKLFF. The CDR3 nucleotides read TGTGCCAGCAGCGCACGACAGGGGCTCAATGAAAAACTGTTTTTT.

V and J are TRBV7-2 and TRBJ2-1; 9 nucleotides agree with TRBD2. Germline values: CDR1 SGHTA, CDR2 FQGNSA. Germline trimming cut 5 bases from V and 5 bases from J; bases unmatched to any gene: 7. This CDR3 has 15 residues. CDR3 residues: CASSVSGSPNNEQFF. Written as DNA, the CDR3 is TGTGCCAGCAGCGTTAGCGGGAGTCCCAACAATGAGCAGTTCTTC.

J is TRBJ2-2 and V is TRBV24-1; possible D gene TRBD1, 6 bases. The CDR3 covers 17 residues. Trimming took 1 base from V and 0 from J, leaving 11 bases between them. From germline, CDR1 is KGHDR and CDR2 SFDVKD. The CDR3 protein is CATSDLGGHPNTGELFF. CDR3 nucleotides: TGTGCCACCAGTGATTTAGGGGGACACCCGAACACCGGGGAGCTGTTTTTT.

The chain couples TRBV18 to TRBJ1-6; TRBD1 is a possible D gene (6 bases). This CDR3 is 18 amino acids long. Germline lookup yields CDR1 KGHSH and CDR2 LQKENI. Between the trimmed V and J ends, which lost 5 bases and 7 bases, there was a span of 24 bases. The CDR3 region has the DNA TGTGCCAGCTCAGTAATCCCAGGGGCCCCAACCGCCAATTCACCCCTCCACTTT. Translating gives CASSVIPGAPTANSPLHF.

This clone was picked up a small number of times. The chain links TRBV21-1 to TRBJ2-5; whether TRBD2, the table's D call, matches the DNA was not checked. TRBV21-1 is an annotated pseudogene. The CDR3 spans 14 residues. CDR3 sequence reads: CASPLGGLMETQYF. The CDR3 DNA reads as TGTGCCAGCCCCTTGGGGGGGCTTATGGAGACCCAGTACTTC.

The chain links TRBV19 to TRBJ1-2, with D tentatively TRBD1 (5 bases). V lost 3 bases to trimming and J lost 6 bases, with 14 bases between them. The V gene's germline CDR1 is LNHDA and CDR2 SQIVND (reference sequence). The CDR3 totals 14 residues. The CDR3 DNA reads TGTGCCAGTAGTATTTTGAATGTGGACAATGGCTACACCTTC. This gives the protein CASSILNVDNGYTF.

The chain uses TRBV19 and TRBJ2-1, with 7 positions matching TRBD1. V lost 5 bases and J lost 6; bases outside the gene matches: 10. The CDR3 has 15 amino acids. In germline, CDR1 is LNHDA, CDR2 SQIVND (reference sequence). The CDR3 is CASSGSGTEINEQFF. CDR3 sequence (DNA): TGTGCCAGTAGTGGATCCGGGACAGAGATCAATGAGCAGTTCTTC. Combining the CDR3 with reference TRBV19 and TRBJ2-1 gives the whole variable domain DGGITQSPKYLFRKEGQNVTLSCEQNLNHDAMYWYRQDPGQGLRLIYYSQIVNDFQKGDIAEGYSVSREKKESFPLTVTSAQKNPTAFYLCASSGSGTEINEQFFGPGTRLTVL.

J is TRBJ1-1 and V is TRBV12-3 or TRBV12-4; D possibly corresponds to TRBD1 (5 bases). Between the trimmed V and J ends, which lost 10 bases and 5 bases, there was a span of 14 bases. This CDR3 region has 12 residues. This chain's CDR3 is CATNQGRTEAFF. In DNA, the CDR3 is TGTGCCACAAACCAGGGCCGGACTGAAGCTTTCTTT.

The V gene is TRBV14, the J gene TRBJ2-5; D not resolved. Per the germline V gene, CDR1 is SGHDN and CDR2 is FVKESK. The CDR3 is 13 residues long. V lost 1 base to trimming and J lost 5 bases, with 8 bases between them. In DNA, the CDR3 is TGTGCCAGCAGCCAAGGAACGGTGGAGACCCAGTACTTC. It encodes CASSQGTVETQYF.

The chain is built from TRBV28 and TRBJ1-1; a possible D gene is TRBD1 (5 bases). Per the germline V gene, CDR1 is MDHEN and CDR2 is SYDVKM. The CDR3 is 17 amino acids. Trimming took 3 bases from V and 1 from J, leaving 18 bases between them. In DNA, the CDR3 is TGTGCCAGCAGTTTGGAGGGGAACCGAATCCCGAACACTGAAGCTTTCTTT. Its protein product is CASSLEGNRIPNTEAFF. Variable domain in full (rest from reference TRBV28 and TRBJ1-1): DVKVTQSSRYLVKRTGEKVFLECVQDMDHENMFWYRQDPGLGLRLIYFSYDVKMKEKGDIPEGYSVSREKKERFSLILESASTNQTSMYLCASSLEGNRIPNTEAFFGQGTRLTVV.

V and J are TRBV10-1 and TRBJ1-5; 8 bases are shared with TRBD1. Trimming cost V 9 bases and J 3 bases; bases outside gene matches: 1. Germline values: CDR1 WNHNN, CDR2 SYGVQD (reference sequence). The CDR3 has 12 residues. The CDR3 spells CARGQANQPQHF. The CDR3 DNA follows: TGCGCCAGGGGACAGGCCAATCAGCCCCAGCATTTT.

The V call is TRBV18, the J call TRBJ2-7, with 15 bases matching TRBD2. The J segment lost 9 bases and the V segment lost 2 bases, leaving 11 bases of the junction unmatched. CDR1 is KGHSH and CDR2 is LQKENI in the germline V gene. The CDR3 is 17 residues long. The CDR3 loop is CASSPGFGTSGGTLQYF. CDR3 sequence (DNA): TGTGCCAGCTCACCAGGTTTCGGGACTAGCGGGGGGACCCTGCAGTACTTC.

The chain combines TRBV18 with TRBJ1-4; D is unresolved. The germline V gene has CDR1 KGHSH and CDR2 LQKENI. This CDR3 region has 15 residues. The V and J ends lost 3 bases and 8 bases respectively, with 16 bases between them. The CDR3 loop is CASSPRGPSGEKLFF. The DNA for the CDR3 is TGTGCCAGCTCACCGCGAGGGCCCTCGGGCGAAAAACTGTTTTTT.

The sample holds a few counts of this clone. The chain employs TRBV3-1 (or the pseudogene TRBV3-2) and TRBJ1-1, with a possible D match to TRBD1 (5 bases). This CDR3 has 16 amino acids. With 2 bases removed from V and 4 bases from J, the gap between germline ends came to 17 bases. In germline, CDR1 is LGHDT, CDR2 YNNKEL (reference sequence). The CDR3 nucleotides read TGTGCCAGCAGCCAACGTACAGGACCAAAGGGCACTGAAGCTTTCTTT. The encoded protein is CASSQRTGPKGTEAFF.

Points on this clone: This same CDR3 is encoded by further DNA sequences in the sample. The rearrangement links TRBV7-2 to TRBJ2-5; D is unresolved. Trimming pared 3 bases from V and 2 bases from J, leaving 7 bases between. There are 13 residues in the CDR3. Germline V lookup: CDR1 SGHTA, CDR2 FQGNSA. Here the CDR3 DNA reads TGTGCCAGCAGCTTGACTGTTCAAGAGACCCAGTACTTC. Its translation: CASSLTVQETQYF.

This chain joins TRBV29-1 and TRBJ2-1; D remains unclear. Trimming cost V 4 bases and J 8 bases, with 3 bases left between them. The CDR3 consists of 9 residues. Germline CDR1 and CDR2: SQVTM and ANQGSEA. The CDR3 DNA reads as TGCAGCGTTGCCTATGAGCAGTTCTTC. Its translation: CSVAYEQFF.